This T cell receptor beta chain emerged from a study of blood T cell repertoires in COVID-19. V was clipped by 4 bases and J by 5 bases; unmatched bases: 9. CDR3 length: 18 residues. CDR1 and CDR2 from the germline V gene are SGHNT and YYREEE (reference sequence). In the source study's methods: Reference gene primer amplification gave nucleated cell count estimates. Sequencing used immunoSEQ multiplex PCR; TCRdb keeps in-frame clones, though not all of them. For V, J and clone size, that table is used; D and trimming come from the DNA. The sample includes about 200,000 clones, around nine tenths of them seen just once.

The TCR comes from a man in his sixties who had recovered from COVID-19. The chain joins TRBV5-4 to TRBJ2-2; 15 bases match TRBD2. The sample was peripheral blood. CDR3 in DNA: TGTGCCAGCAGCACCGGACTAGCGGGGGGGCTTGGGACCGGGGAGCTGTTTTTT. This translates into CASSTGLAGGLGTGELFF. The variable domain in full, completed from reference TRBV5-4 and TRBJ2-2, reads ETGVTQSPTHLIKTRGQQVTLRCSSQSGHNTVSWYQQALGQGPQFIFQYYREEENGRGNFPPRFSGLQFPNYSSELNVNALELDDSALYLCASSTGLAGGLGTGELFFGEGSRLTVL.